Presented here are 11 T cell receptor beta chains from one specimen sequenced in a study of T cell responses to AZD1222 COVID-19 vaccine. Sequencing used immunoSEQ multiplex PCR; TCRdb keeps in-frame clones, though not all of them. Among approximately 140,000 clones listed, roughly 92% were seen once. Sequences were derived from peripheral blood, sampled 28 days after the second AZD1222 dose. These receptors originate from an adult who received the AZD1222 COVID-19 vaccine.

Only one count was recorded for this clone. Other nucleotide sequences in the sample specify the same CDR3. This chain links TRBV12-3 or TRBV12-4 with TRBJ1-3; no reliable D call. The CDR3 totals 13 residues. V lost 2 bases, J lost 0 bases, and 2 bases lay in between. The CDR3 here is CASSLNSGNTIYF. The CDR3, as DNA: TGTGCCAGCAGTTTAAACTCTGGAAACACCATATATTTT.

V usage is TRBV29-1 and J usage is TRBJ1-2, with 9 bases aligning to TRBD1. Per the germline V gene, CDR1 is SQVTM and CDR2 is ANQGSEA. The J segment lost 5 bases and the V segment lost 6 bases, leaving 7 bases of the junction unmatched. The CDR3 runs to 13 residues. CDR3 region: CSVPTGGAYGYTF. In nucleotides, the CDR3 is TGCAGCGTACCAACAGGGGGCGCTTATGGCTACACCTTC. Full variable domain (rest looked up from reference TRBV29-1 and TRBJ1-2): SAVISQKPSRDICQRGTSLTIQCQVDSQVTMMFWYRQQPGQSLTLIATANQGSEATYESGFVIDKFPISRPNLTFSTLTVSNMSPEDSSIYLCSVPTGGAYGYTFGSGTRLTVV.

The V gene is TRBV11-2, the J gene TRBJ1-6; D unclear. Germline V lookup: CDR1 SGHAT, CDR2 FQNNGV. The CDR3 length is 14 residues. V lost 4 bases and J 9 bases, leaving 13 bases between the germline ends. This CDR3 is CASSSGVEGSPLHF. CDR3 in DNA: TGTGCCAGCAGCTCCGGGGTAGAGGGTTCACCCCTCCACTTT.

J is TRBJ1-3 and V is TRBV5-6; 8 nucleotides align to TRBD1. There are 16 residues in the CDR3. The V segment lost 5 bases and the J segment 0 bases; nucleotides outside the gene matches: 7. Germline V CDR1 and CDR2: SGHDT, YYEEEE. The CDR3 nucleotides are TGTGCCAGCAGTTGGACAACAGGGGGCTCTGGAAACACCATATATTTT. Its protein is CASSWTTGGSGNTIYF.

The chain joins TRBV5-1 to TRBJ2-2; D not resolved. The germline V gene encodes CDR1 SGHRS and CDR2 YFSETQ. This CDR3 is built from 16 residues. Deletions cut 4 bases from V and 3 bases from J, with 16 bases between. The CDR3 loop is CASSPRTQSDTGELFF. CDR3 DNA sequence: TGCGCCAGCAGCCCCAGGACCCAGTCGGACACCGGGGAGCTGTTTTTT.

The genes are TRBV5-4 and TRBJ1-6, with 9 bases that match TRBD1. The CDR3 runs 17 residues. The germline gives CDR1 SGHNT, CDR2 YYREEE (reference sequence). V lost 5 bases to trimming and J lost 7 bases; unmatched junction nucleotides: 13. CDR3 sequence (DNA): TGTGCCAGCAGTCCTCATGGTGGGACAGGGCGCAATTCACCCCTCCACTTT. It specifies CASSPHGGTGRNSPLHF.

This chain links TRBV7-2 with TRBJ1-3, with unresolved D. Trimming left V 1 base short and J 0 bases short, with 7 bases between. Germline CDR1 SGHTA, CDR2 FQGNSA. The CDR3 totals 15 residues. The CDR3 DNA reads as TGTGCCAGCAGCTTAGGGTCCAACTCTGGAAACACCATATATTTT. Its translation is CASSLGSNSGNTIYF.

This clone is a singleton in its sample. The CDR3 loop is CASSQQGGNEKLFF. As DNA, the CDR3 is TGTGCCAGCAGTCAGCAAGGGGGCAATGAAAAACTGTTTTTT. The V call is TRBV6-5, the J call TRBJ1-4, with TRBD1 matching over 7 bases. The germline V gene encodes CDR1 MNHEY and CDR2 SVGAGI. The V and J ends lost 5 bases and 5 bases, in that order; junction bases with no gene match: 5. The CDR3 is 14 residues long.

The gene calls are TRBV2 and TRBJ1-2; 7 bases map to TRBD1. Germline V gene lookup returns CDR1 SNHLY and CDR2 FYNNEI. The CDR3 is 13 amino acids. The junction had 4 bases not matched to a gene; V was cut back by 6 bases and J by 3 bases. The CDR3 here is CASSPGTDYGYTF. CDR3 nucleotides: TGTGCCAGCAGCCCCGGGACAGACTATGGCTACACCTTC.

The chain recombines TRBV7-2 with TRBJ2-7; D possibly corresponds to TRBD2 (6 bases). Germline CDR1 reads SGHTA; CDR2 reads FQGNSA. V lost 5 bases and J 3 bases, leaving 17 bases between the germline ends. The CDR3 loop spans 15 amino acids. CDR3 nucleotide sequence: TGTGCCAGCAGCCCTGGAAGCGGGTCCTTCTACGAGCAGTACTTC. This encodes CASSPGSGSFYEQYF.

In this sample, this clone turned up once. This chain connects TRBV5-8 to TRBJ1-6; no definite D call. CDR1 and CDR2 (germline): SGHTS, YDEGEE. Trimming removed 4 bases at V and 7 bases at J, with 15 bases between. The CDR3 length is 15 residues. In nucleotides, the CDR3 is TGTGCCAGCAGCCCACAGCCGAACGGGAATTCACCCCTCCACTTT. Protein product: CASSPQPNGNSPLHF.